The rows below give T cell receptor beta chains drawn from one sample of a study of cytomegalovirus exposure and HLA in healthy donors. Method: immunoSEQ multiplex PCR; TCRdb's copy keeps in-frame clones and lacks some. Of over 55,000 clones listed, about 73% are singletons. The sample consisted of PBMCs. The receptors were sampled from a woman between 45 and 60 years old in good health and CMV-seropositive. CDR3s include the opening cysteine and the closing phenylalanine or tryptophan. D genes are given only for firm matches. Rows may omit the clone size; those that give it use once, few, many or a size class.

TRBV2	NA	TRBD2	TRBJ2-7	CASSEFLAGGYEQYF	TGTGCCAGCAGTGAATTTTTGGCGGGAGGATACGAGCAGTACTTC
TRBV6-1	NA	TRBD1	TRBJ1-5	CASSTGTVNQPQHF	TGTGCCAGCAGTACCGGGACAGTCAATCAGCCCCAGCATTTT
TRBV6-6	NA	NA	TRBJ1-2	CASSYSSPTVNYGYTF	TGTGCCAGCAGTTACTCGTCCCCAACAGTCAACTATGGCTACACCTTC
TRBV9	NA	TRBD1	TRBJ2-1	CASSVRSGTDSNEQFF	TGTGCCAGCAGCGTACGTTCCGGGACAGATTCTAATGAGCAGTTCTTC
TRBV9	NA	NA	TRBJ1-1	CASSVADSAEAFF	TGTGCCAGCAGCGTAGCGGACAGCGCGGAAGCTTTCTTT
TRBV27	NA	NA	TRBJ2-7	CASSFDRNSYEQYF	TGTGCCAGCAGCTTCGACAGAAACTCCTACGAGCAGTACTTC
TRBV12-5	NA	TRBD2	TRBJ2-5	CASAIAGGASQETQYF	TGTGCTAGTGCCATAGCGGGGGGGGCTTCTCAAGAGACCCAGTACTTC
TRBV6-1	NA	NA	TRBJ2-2	CASKVQGVTGELFF	TGTGCCAGCAAGGTGCAGGGCGTCACCGGGGAGCTGTTTTTT
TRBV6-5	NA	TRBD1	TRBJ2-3	CASRWTGTDTQYF	TGTGCCAGCAGATGGACAGGAACAGATACGCAGTATTTT
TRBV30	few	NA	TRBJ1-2	CAWSTPGQLYGYTF	TGTGCCTGGAGCACCCCTGGACAGCTCTATGGCTACACCTTC
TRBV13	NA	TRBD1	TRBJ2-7	CASSRAGTGAYEQYF	TGTGCCAGCAGCCGCGCCGGGACAGGAGCCTACGAGCAGTACTTC
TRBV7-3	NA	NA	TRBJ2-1	CASSLSAGSYNEQFF	TGTGCCAGCAGCTTATCGGCAGGGTCCTACAATGAGCAGTTCTTC
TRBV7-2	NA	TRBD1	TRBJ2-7	CASSWGTAYEQYF	TGTGCCAGCAGCTGGGGGACAGCTTACGAGCAGTACTTC
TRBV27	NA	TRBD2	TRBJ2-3	CASGLVGADTQYF	TGTGCCAGCGGACTAGTTGGGGCAGATACGCAGTATTTT
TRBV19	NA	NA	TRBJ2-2	CASVAAGYTGELFF	TGTGCCAGTGTAGCGGCGGGATACACCGGGGAGCTGTTTTTT
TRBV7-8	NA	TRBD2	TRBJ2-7	CASSFLAGGYEQYF	TGTGCCAGCAGCTTCCTAGCGGGGGGCTACGAGCAGTACTTC
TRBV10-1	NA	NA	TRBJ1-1	CASSESPGRTEAFF	TGCGCCAGCAGTGAGTCGCCGGGTCGGACTGAAGCTTTCTTT
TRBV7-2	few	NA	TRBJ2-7	CASSPGHYEQYF	TGTGCCAGCAGCCCCGGACACTACGAGCAGTACTTC
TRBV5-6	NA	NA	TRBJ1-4	CASSLQGTNEKLFF	TGTGCCAGCAGCTTGCAGGGGACTAATGAAAAACTGTTTTTT
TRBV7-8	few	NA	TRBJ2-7	CASSFGYGRGSYEQYF	TGTGCCAGCAGCTTCGGGTACGGCAGGGGTTCTTACGAGCAGTACTTC
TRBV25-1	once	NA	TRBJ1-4	CASGRVEKLFF	TGTGCCAGCGGGAGGGTCGAAAAACTGTTTTTT
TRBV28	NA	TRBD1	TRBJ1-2	CASSLPPGQGLGGYTF	TGTGCCAGCAGTTTACCCCCGGGACAGGGCTTGGGTGGCTACACCTTC
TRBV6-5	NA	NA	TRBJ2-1	CASSYRGQNGQFF	TGTGCCAGCAGTTACCGCGGGCAAAATGGGCAGTTCTTC
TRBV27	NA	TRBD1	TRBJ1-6	CASSPRGTVDYSPLHF	TGTGCCAGCAGTCCGAGAGGGACAGTGGATTATTCACCCCTCCACTTT